This TCR beta chain was identified in a study of T-cell reconstitution after alpha-beta-depleted transplantation in children. The authors prepared the TCRbeta library with unique molecular identifiers. TCRdb reanalysed the PCR reads using MiXCR and keeps one entry per CDR3 protein. The sample lists hundreds of thousands of distinct CDR3 sequences; about 25% were seen once. This clonotype was seen repeatedly, ten times or more. Antigen unknown. General study points: T-cell counts and diversity at one year post-transplant came mainly from newly produced T cells.

This clonotype was obtained from a girl aged 2 to 10 with Fanconi anemia, due to receive a stem cell transplant. Sequencing was performed on PBMCs, taken before TCRalphabeta/CD19-depleted stem cell transplant.

The CDR3 DNA sequence: TGTGCCAGCAGTTTTCGGCGGGACACCCGGAACACTGAAGCTTTCTTT. Translating gives CASSFRRDTRNTEAFF. The rearrangement uses TRBV12-3 or TRBV12-4 and TRBJ1-1; weak D call: TRBD1 (6 bases). The germline V and J ends were trimmed by 3 bases and 1 base, with 15 bases remaining between them. CDR3 size: 16 residues.